The TCR beta chain described here comes from a study of cytomegalovirus exposure and HLA in healthy donors (dated by TCRdb to about 2017). Some background on the complete study: An earlier analysis of 587 of the donors reported 276 Gb of sequence data and 95 million to 140 million unique TCR beta sequences obtained from some 170 million T cells. An early release that covered around 590 HLA-typed donors contained approximately 290 gigabases of sequencing data and some 87 million unique TCR sequences. The genetic ancestry cluster associated with self-reported Caucasian donors included roughly 84% of the approximately 410 genotyped donors. The study aimed to test whether cataloging public T cell receptors could reveal signatures of past pathogen exposure. The study used immunosequencing to profile the T cell repertoires of under 700 subjects and linked those repertoires to cytomegalovirus serostatus. In addition to the first cohort of about 650 subjects, a separate validation cohort of 120 different subjects was used. To predict cytomegalovirus infection status, the study brought together high-throughput TCR immunosequencing, statistical association of individual TCRs with disease status, and machine learning. A later analysis re-analyzed previously published TCR beta repertoires from approximately 700 donors and added high-resolution HLA genotyping to study TCR occurrence patterns. In the later analysis, no new phenotypic data were used to find candidate immune exposures; instead, reliance was placed on TCR beta sequences and their occurrence across donors. To decide whether each TCR beta V gene segment behaved as functional or pseudogenic, an earlier analysis of over 500 of the donors relied on high-throughput TCR beta sequencing. Donor age, sex, ethnicity and CMV serostatus were compiled together with the repertoire data. A later genetic analysis took genome-wide SNP genotypes for about three fifths of the 666 donors and used that subset as a discovery cohort. Every discovery cohort repertoire had been produced on one sequencing platform. Both class I and class II loci were covered by HLA typing, at four-digit resolution. Typing coverage varied by locus: roughly 629-630 donors for A, B, C, DRB1 and DQB1; 522 for DQA1; 606 for DPA1; about 450 for DPB1. Five DR-DQ haplotypes were handled as single units for association and clustering because linkage in the cohort was strong. Across about 380 genotyped donors of the cohort, an average of roughly 250,000 unique TCR beta nucleotide sequences per donor were sequenced, and roughly a sixth of those sequences were non-productive.

This clone turned up a few times. The target of this receptor is not known. Per-nucleotide qualities are absent, and no much larger clonotype sits a single base away. Library generation was performed with the immunoSEQ multiplex PCR assay. For the multiplex PCR, a mixture combining 60 forward primers for TCR Vbeta segments and 13 reverse primers for TCR Jbeta segments was used. A multiplex PCR assay on genomic DNA amplified the CDR3 region of rearranged TCR beta genes. The amplified TCR beta libraries were sequenced on the Illumina HiSeq System as 87-base-pair reads. In the original analysis: A later analysis tallied tens of millions of unique TCR beta chains across the 666 repertoires, and roughly 11 million of those chains were shared by two or more donors. Raw reads were error-corrected and collapsed into unique sequences by a nearest-neighbor algorithm in which closely related sequences were merged to remove PCR and sequencing errors. Alignment of CDR3 sequences to IMGT reference sequences was used to assign V, D and J gene segments. Each retained sequence needed at least a six-nucleotide match to both a V gene segment and a J gene segment. Rearrangements were classified as productive when the CDR3 lacked stop codons and remained in frame with V and J, and all other rearrangements were classified as non-productive. CDR3 was defined by IMGT convention, running from the second conserved V-encoded cysteine to the conserved J-encoded phenylalanine. In an earlier analysis of approximately 590 of the donors, sequences lacking an unambiguous match to a single V gene segment were excluded. An earlier analysis of some 610 of the donors called V segments functional above 56.7% productive rearrangements and segregating when the between-donor standard deviation exceeded 5%. A statistical classification framework was developed to diagnose cytomegalovirus status using the catalog of TCR beta chain sequences. V and J gene assignment, in a later analysis, came from comparing TCR nucleotide sequences with IMGT/GENE-DB human TR gene sequences. The TCRdist pipeline was used in a later analysis to assign CDR3 sequences and most-parsimonious VDJ recombination scenarios. A later analysis defined each TCR beta chain by its CDR3 amino acid sequence plus V-gene family, and excluded reads lacking a unique V-gene family. As a way to deal with suspected cross-contamination and a sequencing artifact, a later analysis dropped 450 to 700 nucleotide sequences that were highly shared and had low generation probability. In a later analysis, a clonal expansion index was calculated for each public chain from normalized within-repertoire ranks of inferred template counts. In a later analysis, generation probabilities were computed using a VDJ recombination model fitted to out-of-frame rearrangements, and the results were checked against IGoR. A later analysis scored TCR-TCR, TCR-HLA and TCR-CMV co-occurrence with hypergeometric tests, applying a repertoire-size bias correction to TCR pairs. False discovery rates were estimated in a later analysis by permuting HLA or CMV assignments 20 times. In a later analysis, co-occurring TCRs were grouped using DBSCAN, and TCRdist sequence similarity was added for clustering within HLA-allele-positive subsets. For co-occurrence clustering, repertoires with fewer than 30,000 or more than 120,000 public chains were excluded, along with a handful of repertoires with anomalous nucleotide sharing. In its TCRdb copy, this immuneACCESS table keeps in-frame sequences only and misses some clones. Where compared with another copy, unresolved V genes explain less than half of these, and the others have no known cause. V and J calls and clone size are given by that table; D and trimming were obtained from the DNA. The sample table holds about 130,000 clones, of which 80% were seen once. The ten top clones hold 1% of the sample.

The research as a whole found: Across donors, most TCR sequences were observed very rarely, whereas some public TCRs were present in many individuals. Specific HLA alleles were associated with 15,000 to 20,000 TCR beta sequences at a false discovery rate of 0.05 in a later analysis. V-gene and J-gene trimming of TCR beta chains was associated with a missense DCLRE1C variant in a later genetic analysis, and the association was replicated in an independent cohort. HLA typing was unavailable for some donors at each locus, so association tests used only the typed subset. In a later analysis, several top co-occurrence clusters were reported to appear linked to parvovirus B19, influenza, CMV and Epstein-Barr virus. A group of highly shared sequence variants was considered likely to be a technical artifact of the sequencing pipeline. According to a later analysis, TCR association rates differed among HLA loci, with DRB1 alleles showing the most associated TCRs and HLA-C alleles showing the fewest. The presence/absence analyses assumed that sequencing depth was roughly uniform across donors, and that assumption may not be true. In a later genetic analysis, fewer N-insertions in productive TCRs were reported among donors in an Asian-associated ancestry cluster than the approximately 710-donor mean. According to the authors, the approach could potentially be generalized to other disease states and immunological phenotypes. Cytomegalovirus status was reported to be diagnosed by the classifier with high specificity and sensitivity in both the original and validation cohorts. The earlier analysis of approximately 560 of the donors excluded 15 to 20 rarely observed V segments, including chromosome 9 orphons, because counts were too low. In the study, 150 to 200 TCR beta chains were listed as associated with cytomegalovirus. A few of the identified cytomegalovirus-associated TCR beta chains were confirmed in vitro to be specific for cytomegalovirus antigens. Strong co-occurrence of HLA alleles, especially DR and DQ, made assigning TCR associations to individual alleles difficult. Correlated functional status among segregating V segments might reflect linkage disequilibrium, but an unknown experimental factor could not be ruled out. Some IMGT-functional V segments, including TRBV6-2 and TRBV6-3, could not be distinguished by the 87-base-pair reads and were therefore excluded. In an earlier analysis of about 600 of the donors, most TCR beta V segments appeared in productive rearrangements about 90% or about 30% of the time, broadly matching IMGT annotations. In a later analysis, HLA-associated TCR beta chains showed more clonal expansion and lower generation probabilities than non-associated chains that were equally common. The only immune exposure information available for the cohort was CMV serostatus. Only TCR beta chains were sequenced in this cohort, and the absence of alpha or paired-chain data limited detectable features. A further reported finding was that TCR beta sequences accurately predicted the HLA-A and HLA-B alleles for most subjects in the first cohort. In a later analysis, most CMV-associated TCR beta chains were found to appear HLA-restricted, with HLA associations seemingly driven largely by CMV exposure.

The cohort comprised fewer than 700 healthy bone marrow donors. At the time of sampling, all cohort members were nominally healthy, though unrecorded immune exposures were likely present. The donor was CMV seronegative and belonged to the group of around 350 seronegative cohort members. Every donor gave a peripheral blood sample, and the peripheral blood mononuclear cells from that sample were used for TCR beta sequencing. Genomic DNA was extracted from the blood cell samples with the Qiagen DNeasy Blood Extraction Kit. CDR1 and CDR2, per the germline V gene, are MNHEY and SVGAGI. The CDR3 holds 14 amino acids from the cysteine to the phenylalanine. The only DNA kept is the CDR3, 42 bases in frame from the first base. V and J lose 7 bases and 3 bases, and a span of 15 bases separates them.

This receptor chain uses TRBV6-5 and TRBJ1-1; the D gene identity is not certain. The sequencing input was PBMCs. The sequence was collected from a man aged 40-49 years in good health and CMV-seronegative. The CDR3 corresponds to CASTRAVVDTEAFF. In nucleotide form, the sequence is TGTGCCAGCACCCGCGCGGTAGTGGACACTGAAGCTTTCTTT.